The clone carrying this TCR beta chain has ten or more counts. Its antigen remains unidentified. This record comes from a study of neurological immune-mediated disorders. Germline values: CDR1 DFQATT, CDR2 SNEGSKA (reference sequence). The CDR3 has 15 amino acids. V lost 5 bases, J lost 6 bases, and 22 bases lay in between. The method for making cDNA was 5'RACE, and it used 10-nucleotide random UMIs. Over 190 million TCR-beta sequences from 15-18 subjects were obtained in each sequencing run. MiXCR was run by TCRdb on the 5' RACE reads, yielding one entry per CDR3 protein. The data contain some 37,000 distinct CDR3 sequences, around 4.8% of them singletons. The sorted libraries started from about a million CD4+ or CD8+ T cells. Study-wide results and caveats: No CDR3 amino acid sequences were shared by expanded clones across subjects, suggesting private repertoires in all groups.

The specimen sequenced was CD4+ T cells from blood. This chain uses TRBV20-1 with TRBJ1-2; weak D call: TRBD1 (5 bases). This sequence was found in a man in his late teens or twenties in good health. The CDR3: CSALRGVDYLNGYTF. For the CDR3, the DNA is TGCAGTGCTCTAAGAGGGGTGGACTATCTCAATGGCTACACCTTC.